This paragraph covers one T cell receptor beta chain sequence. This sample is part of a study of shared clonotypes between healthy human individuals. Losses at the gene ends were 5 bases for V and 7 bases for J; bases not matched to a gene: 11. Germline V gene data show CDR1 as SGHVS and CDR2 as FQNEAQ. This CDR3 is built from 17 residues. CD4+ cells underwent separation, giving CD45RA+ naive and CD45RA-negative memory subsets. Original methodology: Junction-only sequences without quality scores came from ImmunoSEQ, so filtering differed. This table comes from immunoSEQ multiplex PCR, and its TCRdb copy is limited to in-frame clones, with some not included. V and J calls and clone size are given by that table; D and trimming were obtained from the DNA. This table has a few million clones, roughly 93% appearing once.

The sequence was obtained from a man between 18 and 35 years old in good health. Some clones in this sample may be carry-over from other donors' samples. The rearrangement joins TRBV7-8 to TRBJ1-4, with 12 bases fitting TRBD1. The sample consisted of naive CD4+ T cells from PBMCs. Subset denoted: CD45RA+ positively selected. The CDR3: CASSPRDRGQGGEKLFF. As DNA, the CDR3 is TGTGCCAGCAGCCCCCGGGACAGGGGGCAGGGGGGTGAAAAACTGTTTTTT.